A selection of T cell receptor beta chains follows, all from one sample in a study of T-cell memory formation after mild COVID-19. TCRdb re-called the 5' RACE reads through MiXCR, storing one row per CDR3 protein. The sample has fewer than 150,000 distinct CDR3 sequences, 11% to 15% seen once. Source material: PBMCs or a T cell subset sorted from them (not recorded which). The receptors come from an adult woman who had mild COVID-19 (a few samples of this study predate the infection). Cell type and time point are not known. Both conserved end residues are part of each CDR3. D genes are given only for firm matches. A row's size may be missing; if present it is once, few, many or a size class.

TGTGCCAGCAGCTTGGTCAGGTCGAACACCGGGGAGCTGTTTTTT	CASSLVRSNTGELFF	TRBJ2-2	15	few	TRBV7-8	NA
TGCAGTGCTAGAGATTGGGACGGGATTTTTGTAGCTTTCTTT	CSARDWDGIFVAFF	TRBJ1-1	14	few	TRBV20-1	NA
TGTGCCAGCAGCTTCACTACTAGCACAGATACGCAGTATTTT	CASSFTTSTDTQYF	TRBJ2-3	14	few	TRBV6-2/TRBV6-3	NA
TGTGCCAGCAGTTCCGGAGGGCCCCAGCATTTT	CASSSGGPQHF	TRBJ1-5	11	many	TRBV12-3/TRBV12-4	NA
TGTGCCAGCAGCGCTCTACAGGGGGCGCCTAATGAGCAGTTCTTC	CASSALQGAPNEQFF	TRBJ2-1	15	few	TRBV7-6	TRBD1
TGTGCCAGCAGTTACTCGAACGGGGATTATGGCTACACCTTC	CASSYSNGDYGYTF	TRBJ1-2	14	few	TRBV6-2/TRBV6-3	NA
TGCAGTGCCCCACCCCGTAGCGGGAGGGTGGGCACAGATACGCAGTATTTT	CSAPPRSGRVGTDTQYF	TRBJ2-3	17	many	TRBV20-1	TRBD2
TGTGCCAGCAGCTTGGGGCTCGGGGGTACCAATGAAAAACTGTTTTTT	CASSLGLGGTNEKLFF	TRBJ1-4	16	NA	TRBV7-8	NA
TGTGCCAGCAGCTTTAGGACAGCGAACACCGGGGAGCTGTTTTTT	CASSFRTANTGELFF	TRBJ2-2	15	NA	TRBV7-8	NA
TGCGCCAGCAGCTTGGGCACAGTTAGCAATCAGCCCCAGCATTTT	CASSLGTVSNQPQHF	TRBJ1-5	15	NA	TRBV5-1	NA
TGTGCTAGCAGCTTTGGAGCGGGTACCGCCTACGAGCAGTACTTC	CASSFGAGTAYEQYF	TRBJ2-7	15	NA	TRBV7-7	NA
TGTGCCAGCAGTTCTCAGGAGAACAATGAGCAGTTCTTC	CASSSQENNEQFF	TRBJ2-1	13	NA	TRBV12-3/TRBV12-4	NA
TGTGCCAGCAGCTTGGAACGAACCCCATATAGCAATCAGCCCCAGCATTTT	CASSLERTPYSNQPQHF	TRBJ1-5	17	few	TRBV5-8	NA
TGTGCCAGCAGCTTAGACAGCACAGATACGCAGTATTTT	CASSLDSTDTQYF	TRBJ2-3	13	many	TRBV7-9	NA
TGCAGTACCGGGACAGGGGTCGGTAGGGAGCAGTACTTC	CSTGTGVGREQYF	TRBJ2-7	13	few	TRBV20-1	TRBD1
TGTGCCAGCAGTTTGACACAGGGGGATCAGCCCCAGCATTTT	CASSLTQGDQPQHF	TRBJ1-5	14	NA	TRBV12-3/TRBV12-4	TRBD1
TGTGCCAGCAGTTTGGGGGGGCTGAGCAATGAGCAGTTCTTC	CASSLGGLSNEQFF	TRBJ2-1	14	NA	TRBV12-3/TRBV12-4	NA
TGTGCCAGCGCCGGCGGGACCTACATCTACAATGAGCAGTTCTTC	CASAGGTYIYNEQFF	TRBJ2-1	15	NA	TRBV6-5	NA
TGCGCCAGCAGCTCTACGTGGACTGATGGCTACACCTTC	CASSSTWTDGYTF	TRBJ1-2	13	NA	TRBV4-1	NA
TGTGCCAGCAGCCCCACGTGGGGGGGCCTCGTCGGGGATGGCTACACCTTC	CASSPTWGGLVGDGYTF	TRBJ1-2	17	few	TRBV7-8	NA
TGCAGTGCTCCCGGGACCCACATGGGGCCTGAGCAGTTCTTC	CSAPGTHMGPEQFF	TRBJ2-1	14	few	TRBV20-1	NA
TGTGCCAGCAGCTTGGAGGGTAGCGGGAGGGTAGAGACCCAGTACTTC	CASSLEGSGRVETQYF	TRBJ2-5	16	NA	TRBV5-6	TRBD2
TGCAGTGCTAGCCTAGGGGTTAGATCCAGGGAGCTGTTTTTT	CSASLGVRSRELFF	TRBJ2-2	14	few	TRBV20-1	NA
TGTGCCAGCAGTCCCAGGACTAGCGGGAACCTGGGGACAGATACGCAGTATTTT	CASSPRTSGNLGTDTQYF	TRBJ2-3	18	few	TRBV4-2	TRBD2
TGTGCCAGCAGCCAAGAATCGCGATGGGATTCCTACGAGCAGTACTTC	CASSQESRWDSYEQYF	TRBJ2-7	16	few	TRBV3-1	NA
TGTGCCAGCAGTGAAGACCAGGGGCTCCACTATGGCTACACCTTC	CASSEDQGLHYGYTF	TRBJ1-2	15	many	TRBV2	NA
TGCGCCAGCAGCCCCCTCGAGGACCAAGAGACCCAGTACTTC	CASSPLEDQETQYF	TRBJ2-5	14	NA	TRBV4-1	NA
TGTGCCAGCAGCAGCCCCTACCGGGAGCGGTACGAGCAGTACTTC	CASSSPYRERYEQYF	TRBJ2-7	15	few	TRBV7-9	NA
TGTGCCTGGAGTGTAGTGGGGAATGAGCAGTTCTTC	CAWSVVGNEQFF	TRBJ2-1	12	NA	TRBV30	NA
TGTGCCACCAGTGATTTTGAGCGGGAGGAACACAATGAGCAGTTCTTC	CATSDFEREEHNEQFF	TRBJ2-1	16	few	TRBV24-1	TRBD2
TGCAGCGTTGACAGGGGGCTAAACACTGAAGCTTTCTTT	CSVDRGLNTEAFF	TRBJ1-1	13	few	TRBV29-1	TRBD1
TGTGCCAGCAGTAAACCGACAGGAAGCACAGATACGCAGTATTTT	CASSKPTGSTDTQYF	TRBJ2-3	15	few	TRBV2	NA
TGTGCCAGCAGCCAAGGGCTGTCAGGTGATATCGGGAGATACGAAGCTTTCTTT	CASSQGLSGDIGRYEAFF	TRBJ1-1	18	many	TRBV4-2	NA
TGTGCCAGCAGCCTAAGTCCCCAACTAGCGGGGAGCTACAATGAGCAGTTCTTC	CASSLSPQLAGSYNEQFF	TRBJ2-1	18	many	TRBV11-2	TRBD2
TGTGCCAGCAGCCAGGGACCTCCTATACGGAATGAGCAGTTCTTC	CASSQGPPIRNEQFF	TRBJ2-1	15	few	TRBV4-2	NA
TGTGCCAGCAGCTCCCGGGACGGATACAATGAGCAGTTCTTC	CASSSRDGYNEQFF	TRBJ2-1	14	NA	TRBV13	NA
TGTGCCAGCAGTTCCGGACTAGCGGGATTCTACAATGAGCAGTTCTTC	CASSSGLAGFYNEQFF	TRBJ2-1	16	few	TRBV12-3/TRBV12-4	TRBD2
TGTGCCTGGACCAGCTCCTATAATTCACCCCTCCACTTT	CAWTSSYNSPLHF	TRBJ1-6	13	NA	TRBV30	NA
TGTGCCAGCAGTCCTCACAGGGGGCTCACCCACAATGAGCAGTTCTTC	CASSPHRGLTHNEQFF	TRBJ2-1	16	few	TRBV6-2/TRBV6-3	TRBD1
TGTGCCAGCAGTTTAACAGGGGGAGTTGACGAGCAGTACTTC	CASSLTGGVDEQYF	TRBJ2-7	14	NA	TRBV12-3/TRBV12-4	TRBD1
TGTGCCAGCAGTCCAACTAGTCTCGGTGAGCAGTTCTTC	CASSPTSLGEQFF	TRBJ2-1	13	NA	TRBV6-2/TRBV6-3	NA
TGCAGTGCTCAAGACAGATCCTACGAGCAGTACTTC	CSAQDRSYEQYF	TRBJ2-7	12	few	TRBV20-1	NA
TGTGCCAGCAGCCAAGTTAACTCCCTGGGCGAGCAGTACTTC	CASSQVNSLGEQYF	TRBJ2-7	14	NA	TRBV3-1	NA
TGCAGTGCTACCCCCCCTGGACTAGGGGAATCGGGGGAGCTGTTTTTT	CSATPPGLGESGELFF	TRBJ2-2	16	many	TRBV20-1	TRBD2
TGTGCCAGCAGTACTCTAAGGGCTGAAGCTTTCTTT	CASSTLRAEAFF	TRBJ1-1	12	NA	TRBV6-5	NA
TGTGCCAGCAGCTTGACGGGGACTAGCGGGAGCGTGTACAATGAGCAGTTCTTC	CASSLTGTSGSVYNEQFF	TRBJ2-1	18	few	TRBV7-2	TRBD2
TGTGCCAGCAGCTTAGACCTGGACGAAGCGACGGGCACCATATATTTT	CASSLDLDEATGTIYF	TRBJ1-3	16	few	TRBV7-9	NA
TGTGCCAGCAGTGAATTCGAGTCGGGTCCAAGCACAGATACGCAGTATTTT	CASSEFESGPSTDTQYF	TRBJ2-3	17	few	TRBV2	NA
TGTGCCAGCAGCGTGACAGGGGGCATAGATACGCAGTATTTT	CASSVTGGIDTQYF	TRBJ2-3	14	few	TRBV9	TRBD1
TGTGCCAGCAGGTCGGGACTACTAGGATACAATGAGCAGTTCTTC	CASRSGLLGYNEQFF	TRBJ2-1	15	few	TRBV6-2/TRBV6-3	TRBD2
TGTGCCAGCAGCGGACTACCGGGTGTCACTGAAGCTTTCTTT	CASSGLPGVTEAFF	TRBJ1-1	14	NA	TRBV9	NA
TGTGCCAGCAGCCCCAATGGGGTGACGCAGTATTTT	CASSPNGVTQYF	TRBJ2-3	12	few	TRBV12-3/TRBV12-4	NA
TGCAGTGCTCAGACCTACCCAGGGACCCAGTACTTC	CSAQTYPGTQYF	TRBJ2-5	12	few	TRBV20-1	NA
TGTGCCAGCAGCGCAGACACCTACGAGCAGTACTTC	CASSADTYEQYF	TRBJ2-7	12	NA	TRBV9	NA
TGTGCCACCAGTGGGCCAGGGGACGAGCAGTACTTC	CATSGPGDEQYF	TRBJ2-7	12	NA	TRBV24-1	NA
TGTGCCACCAGTGATTTTGCCGGACCCAGCACAGATACGCAGTATTTT	CATSDFAGPSTDTQYF	TRBJ2-3	16	NA	TRBV24-1	NA
TGCAGTGCTAGAAACGGCGGGAGGGATTACAATGAGCAGTTCTTC	CSARNGGRDYNEQFF	TRBJ2-1	15	few	TRBV20-1	TRBD2